The clone carrying this T cell receptor (beta chain) was detected once. Patients with autoimmune history or systemic immunosuppression were excluded. The data belong to a study of OX40 agonist ivuxolimab in advanced cancers. In the study overall: Patients received intravenous ivuxolimab every 2 weeks at 0.01 to 10 mg/kg.

Germline V lookup: CDR1 SGHDT, CDR2 YYEEEE. The CDR3 is 14 amino acids. V was trimmed by 0 bases and J by 2 bases, leaving 5 bases between them. Sequencing was performed with immunoSEQ multiplex PCR; in TCRdb, only in-frame clones are kept and a portion is missing. The sample holds tens of thousands of clones; approximately 84% are singletons and the top ten take roughly 0.41%. The specimen comprised CD4+ or CD8+ T cells sorted from blood, sampled in a trial of the OX40 agonist ivuxolimab. This sequence originates from an adult with an advanced solid tumor such as melanoma, head and neck, liver or kidney cancer. V and J are TRBV5-6 and TRBJ2-2; D is uncertain. In DNA, the CDR3 is TGTGCCAGCAGCTTGGTGGTAAACACCGGGGAGCTGTTTTTT. Translating it yields CASSLVVNTGELFF.